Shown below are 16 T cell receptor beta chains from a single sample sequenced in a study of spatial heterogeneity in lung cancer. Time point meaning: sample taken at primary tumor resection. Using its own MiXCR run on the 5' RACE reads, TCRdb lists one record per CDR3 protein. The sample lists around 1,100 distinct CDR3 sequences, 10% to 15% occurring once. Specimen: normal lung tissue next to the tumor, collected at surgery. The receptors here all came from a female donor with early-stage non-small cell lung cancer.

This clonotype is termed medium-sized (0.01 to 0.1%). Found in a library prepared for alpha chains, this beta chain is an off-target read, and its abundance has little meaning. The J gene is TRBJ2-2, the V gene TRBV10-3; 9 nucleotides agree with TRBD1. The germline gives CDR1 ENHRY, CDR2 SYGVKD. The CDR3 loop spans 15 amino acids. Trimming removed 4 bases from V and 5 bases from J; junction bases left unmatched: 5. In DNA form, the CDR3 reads TGTGCCATCAGTGCGGGGACAGGGAAGACCGGGGAGCTGTTTTTT. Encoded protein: CAISAGTGKTGELFF.

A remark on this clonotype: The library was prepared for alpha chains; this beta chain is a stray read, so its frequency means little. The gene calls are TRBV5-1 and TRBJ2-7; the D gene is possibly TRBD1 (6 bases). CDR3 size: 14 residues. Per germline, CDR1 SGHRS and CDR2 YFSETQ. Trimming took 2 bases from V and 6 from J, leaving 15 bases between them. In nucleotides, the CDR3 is TGCGCCAGCAGCTTCGATACAGGGAATGGCGAGCAGTACTTC. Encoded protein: CASSFDTGNGEQYF.

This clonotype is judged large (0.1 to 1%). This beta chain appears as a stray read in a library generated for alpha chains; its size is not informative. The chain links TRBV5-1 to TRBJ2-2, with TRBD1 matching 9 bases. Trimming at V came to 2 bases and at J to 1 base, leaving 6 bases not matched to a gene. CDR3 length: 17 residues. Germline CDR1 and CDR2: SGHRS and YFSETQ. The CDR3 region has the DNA TGCGCCAGCAGCTTTTCCCGGGACAGGGTGAACACCGGGGAGCTGTTTTTT. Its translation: CASSFSRDRVNTGELFF.

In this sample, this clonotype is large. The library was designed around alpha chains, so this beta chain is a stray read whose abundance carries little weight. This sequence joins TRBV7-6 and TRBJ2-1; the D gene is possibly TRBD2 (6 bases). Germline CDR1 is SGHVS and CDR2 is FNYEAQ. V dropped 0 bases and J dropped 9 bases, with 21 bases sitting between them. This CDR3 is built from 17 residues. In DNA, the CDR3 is TGTGCCAGCAGCTTAGCGGGAGGCACCGTAAACTTCGGTGAGCAGTTCTTC. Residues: CASSLAGGTVNFGEQFF.

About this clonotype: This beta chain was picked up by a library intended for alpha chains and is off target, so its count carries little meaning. CDR3 bases: TGTGCCATCACAGGCGGGGAGGGCTACGAGCAGTACTTC. This gives the protein CAITGGEGYEQYF. V is TRBV10-3 and J is TRBJ2-7, with 7 bases identical to TRBD2. Germline CDR1 reads ENHRY; CDR2 reads SYGVKD. The CDR3 runs 13 residues. Trimming took 7 bases from V and 3 from J; bases not matched to a gene: 6.

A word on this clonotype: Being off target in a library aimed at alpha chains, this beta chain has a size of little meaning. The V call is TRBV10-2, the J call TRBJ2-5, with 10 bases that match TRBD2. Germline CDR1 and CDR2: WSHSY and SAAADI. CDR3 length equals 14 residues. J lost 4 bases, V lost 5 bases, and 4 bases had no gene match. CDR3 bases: TGCGCCAGCAGTATAGGACTAGCGGTAGAGACCCAGTACTTC. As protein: CASSIGLAVETQYF.

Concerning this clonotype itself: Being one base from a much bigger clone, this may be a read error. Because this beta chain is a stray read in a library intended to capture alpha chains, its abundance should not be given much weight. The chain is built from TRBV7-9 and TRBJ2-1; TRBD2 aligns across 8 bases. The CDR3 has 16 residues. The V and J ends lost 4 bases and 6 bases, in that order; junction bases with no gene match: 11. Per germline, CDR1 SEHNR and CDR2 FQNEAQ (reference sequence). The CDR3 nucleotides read TGTGCCAGCAGCTCACCCGGGACTAGGTTCGGCAATGAGCAGTTCTTC. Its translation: CASSSPGTRFGNEQFF.

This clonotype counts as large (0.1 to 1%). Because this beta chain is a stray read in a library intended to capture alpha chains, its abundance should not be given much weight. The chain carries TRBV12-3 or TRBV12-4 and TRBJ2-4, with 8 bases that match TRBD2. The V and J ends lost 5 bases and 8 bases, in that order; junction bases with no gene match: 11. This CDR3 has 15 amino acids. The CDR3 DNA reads TGTGCCAGCAGTCCCCCGCGGGGGGTAGGGGACATTCAGTACTTC. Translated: CASSPPRGVGDIQYF.

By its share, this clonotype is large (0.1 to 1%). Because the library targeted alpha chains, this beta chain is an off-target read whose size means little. The CDR3, as DNA: TGTGCCAGCTTGGGTGCCCCATTCGATGAGCAGTTCTTC. Translation gives CASLGAPFDEQFF. The chain employs TRBV27 and TRBJ2-1, with no clear D. The V and J ends lost 8 bases and 8 bases respectively, with 16 bases between them. CDR1 is MNHEY and CDR2 is SMNVEV in the germline V gene (reference sequence). CDR3 size: 13 residues.

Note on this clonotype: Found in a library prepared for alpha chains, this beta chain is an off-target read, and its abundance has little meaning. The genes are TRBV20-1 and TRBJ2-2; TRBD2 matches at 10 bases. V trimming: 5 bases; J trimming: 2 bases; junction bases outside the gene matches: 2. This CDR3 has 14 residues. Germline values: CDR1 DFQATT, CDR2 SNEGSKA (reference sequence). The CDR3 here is CSAPSGGNTGELFF. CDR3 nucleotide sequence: TGCAGTGCTCCTAGCGGGGGTAACACCGGGGAGCTGTTTTTT.

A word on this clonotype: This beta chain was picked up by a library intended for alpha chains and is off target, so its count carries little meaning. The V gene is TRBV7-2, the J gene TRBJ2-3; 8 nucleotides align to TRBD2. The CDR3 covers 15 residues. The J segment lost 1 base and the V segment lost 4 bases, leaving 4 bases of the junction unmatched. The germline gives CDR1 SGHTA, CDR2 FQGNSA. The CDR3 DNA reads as TGTGCCAGCAGCTACCAAGCGGGAGGCACAGATACGCAGTATTTT. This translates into CASSYQAGGTDTQYF.

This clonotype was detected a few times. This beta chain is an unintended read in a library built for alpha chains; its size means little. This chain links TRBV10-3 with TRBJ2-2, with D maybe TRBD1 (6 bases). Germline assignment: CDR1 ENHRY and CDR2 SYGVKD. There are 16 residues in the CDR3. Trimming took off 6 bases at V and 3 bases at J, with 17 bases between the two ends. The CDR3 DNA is TGTGCCATCAGCGAGAGGACAGACTGGGACACCGGGGAGCTGTTTTTT. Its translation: CAISERTDWDTGELFF.

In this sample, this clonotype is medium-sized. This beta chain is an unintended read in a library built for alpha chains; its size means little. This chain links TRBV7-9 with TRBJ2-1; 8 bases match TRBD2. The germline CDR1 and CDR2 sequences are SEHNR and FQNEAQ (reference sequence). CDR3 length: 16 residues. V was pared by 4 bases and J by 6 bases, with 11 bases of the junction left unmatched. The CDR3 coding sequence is TGTGCCAGCAGCTCACCCGGGACTAGGTTCAGCAATGAGCAGTTCTTC. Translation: CASSSPGTRFSNEQFF.

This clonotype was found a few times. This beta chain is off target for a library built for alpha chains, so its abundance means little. The chain's CDR3 is CASSSFAAGAKNIQYF. For the CDR3, the DNA is TGCGCCAGCAGCTCTTTTGCGGCGGGAGCCAAAAACATTCAGTACTTC. The chain joins TRBV5-1 to TRBJ2-4; the D gene is possibly TRBD2 (5 bases). The germline V gene encodes CDR1 SGHRS and CDR2 YFSETQ. With 3 bases removed from V and 0 bases from J, the gap between germline ends came to 13 bases. This CDR3 contains 16 residues.

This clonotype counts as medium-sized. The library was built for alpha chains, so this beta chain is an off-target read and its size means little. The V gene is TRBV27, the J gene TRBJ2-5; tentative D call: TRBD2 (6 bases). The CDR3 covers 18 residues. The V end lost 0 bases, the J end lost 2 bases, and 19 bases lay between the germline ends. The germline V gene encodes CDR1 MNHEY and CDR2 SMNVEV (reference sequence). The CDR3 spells CASSLSSTSWASQETQYF. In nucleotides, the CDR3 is TGTGCCAGCAGTTTATCGAGTACTAGCTGGGCCTCGCAAGAGACCCAGTACTTC.

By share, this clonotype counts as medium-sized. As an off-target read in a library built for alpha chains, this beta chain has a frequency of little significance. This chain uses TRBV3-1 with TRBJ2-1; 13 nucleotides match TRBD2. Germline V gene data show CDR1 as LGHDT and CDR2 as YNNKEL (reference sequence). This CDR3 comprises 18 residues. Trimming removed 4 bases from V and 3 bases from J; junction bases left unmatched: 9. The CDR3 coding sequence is TGTGCCAGCAGCCCTGATACCGGACTAGCGGGAGTCTACAATGAGCAGTTCTTC. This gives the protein CASSPDTGLAGVYNEQFF.